Detailed here is one TCR beta chain. Its cognate antigen is unknown. Researchers ran the PCR with 60 Vbeta and 13 Jbeta primers. Using immunoSEQ multiplex PCR, the repertoire was profiled, and TCRdb retains in-frame clones only, with some absent. The sample includes more than 50,000 clones, about 71% of them seen just once. This CDR3 contains 13 residues. The germline CDR1 and CDR2 sequences are MNHEY and SMNVEV (reference sequence). The germline V and J ends were trimmed by 6 bases and 5 bases, with 13 bases remaining between them. The sample is drawn from a study of cytomegalovirus exposure and HLA in healthy donors. General study results and limits: In a later analysis, HLA-associated beta chains showed higher expansion and lower generation probabilities than comparable chains.

The origin of this receptor is a woman aged 55 to 70 in good health and CMV-seropositive. V gene TRBV27 combines with J gene TRBJ2-5; D is unclear. Sequenced material: PBMCs. CDR3 DNA sequence: TGTGCCAGCAGCCTAAATGTCCTGGAGACCCAGTACTTC. Translated, it gives CASSLNVLETQYF.